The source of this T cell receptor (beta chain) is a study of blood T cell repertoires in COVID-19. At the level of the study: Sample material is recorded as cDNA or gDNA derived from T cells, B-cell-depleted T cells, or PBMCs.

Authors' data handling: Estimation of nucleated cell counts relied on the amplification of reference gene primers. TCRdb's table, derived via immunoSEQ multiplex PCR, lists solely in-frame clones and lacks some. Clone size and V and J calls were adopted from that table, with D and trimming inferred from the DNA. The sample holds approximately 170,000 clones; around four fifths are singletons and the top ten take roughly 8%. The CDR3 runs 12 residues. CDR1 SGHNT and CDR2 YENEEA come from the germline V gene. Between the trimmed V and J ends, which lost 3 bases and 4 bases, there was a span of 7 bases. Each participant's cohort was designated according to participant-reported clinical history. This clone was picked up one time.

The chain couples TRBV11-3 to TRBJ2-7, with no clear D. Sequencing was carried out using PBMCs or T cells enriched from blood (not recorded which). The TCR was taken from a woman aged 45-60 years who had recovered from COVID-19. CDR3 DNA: TGTGCCAGCAGCTTCGACATTTACGAGCAGTACTTC. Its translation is CASSFDIYEQYF.